This T cell receptor beta chain stems from a study of blood T cell repertoires in COVID-19. Looking at the study overall: The origin of the acute and convalescent COVID-19 samples was the United States, Italy and Spain. T cells, B-cell-depleted T cells, or PBMCs supplied cDNA or gDNA.

Per the original methods: Amplified reference gene primers provided the basis for estimating nucleated cell counts. Some clones are missing from TCRdb's copy, which holds only in-frame ones; the method was immunoSEQ multiplex PCR. V, J and clone size were drawn from that table, and D and trimming were deduced from the DNA. The sample records under 300,000 clones, roughly nine tenths being singletons. Unmatched junction bases numbered 5, after V lost 3 bases and J lost 2 bases. Looked up from germline, CDR1 is SGHDN and CDR2 is FVKESK. This CDR3 region has 16 residues. Sequenced material: peripheral blood. This TCR derives from a man between 60 and 70 years old with acute or convalescent COVID-19. The chain combines TRBV14 with TRBJ2-5, with 11 bases matching TRBD2. CDR3 loop: CASSHTRTSGQETQYF. For the CDR3, the DNA is TGTGCCAGCAGCCATACTAGGACTAGCGGGCAAGAGACCCAGTACTTC.